The clone carrying this T cell receptor (beta chain) was seen more than once but under ten times. Nominally healthy donors provided the samples, though records likely missed some immune exposures. The germline CDR1 and CDR2 sequences are SQVTM and ANQGSEA. The CDR3 has 13 residues. The V segment lost 6 bases and the J segment 6 bases; nucleotides outside the gene matches: 4. This entry is derived from a study of cytomegalovirus exposure and HLA in healthy donors. The wider study: Among 398 genotyped donors, around 81% fell in the Caucasian-associated ancestry cluster.

PCR was performed using 60 Vbeta and 13 Jbeta primers. Clones were read by immunoSEQ multiplex PCR, and TCRdb kept only the in-frame ones, dropping some. This sample has around 130,000 clones; approximately 79% occur once, and the top ten carry around 1.3%. This rearrangement joins TRBV29-1 to TRBJ2-2; 10 bases map to TRBD2. The sequenced material came from PBMCs. This sequence was found in a female donor in good health and CMV-seronegative. The CDR3 protein is CSVAGTSAGELFF. The CDR3 nucleotides read TGCAGCGTCGCCGGGACTAGCGCCGGGGAGCTGTTTTTT.